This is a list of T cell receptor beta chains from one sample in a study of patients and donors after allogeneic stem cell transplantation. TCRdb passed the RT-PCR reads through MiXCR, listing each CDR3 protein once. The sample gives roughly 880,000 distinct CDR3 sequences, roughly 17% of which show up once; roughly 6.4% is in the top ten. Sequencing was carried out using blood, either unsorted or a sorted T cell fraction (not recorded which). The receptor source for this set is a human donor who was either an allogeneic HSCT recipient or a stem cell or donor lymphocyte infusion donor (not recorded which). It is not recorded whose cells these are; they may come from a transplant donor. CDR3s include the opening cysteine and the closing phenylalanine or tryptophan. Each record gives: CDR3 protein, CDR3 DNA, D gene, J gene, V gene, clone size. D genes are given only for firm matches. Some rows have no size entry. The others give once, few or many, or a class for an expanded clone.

CSASVVDTQYF TGCAGTGCTAGTGTGGTGGATACGCAGTATTTT - TRBJ2-3 TRBV20-1 few
CASSQPKGPGGGPDTQYF TGCGCCAGCAGCCAACCCAAGGGCCCAGGGGGTGGTCCAGATACGCAGTATTTT TRBD1 TRBJ2-3 TRBV4-1 few
CASSFLPGTGEQYF TGTGCCAGCAGTTTCCTACCCGGGACGGGGGAGCAGTACTTC - TRBJ2-7 TRBV27 few
CASSGMDRVVEAFF TGTGCCAGCAGCGGAATGGACAGGGTGGTTGAAGCTTTCTTT TRBD1 TRBJ1-1 TRBV9 few
CASSRRFEDSPLHF TGTGCCAGCAGTCGTCGATTTGAGGATTCACCCCTCCACTTT - TRBJ1-6 TRBV6-4 -
CASLGGNGHTDTQYF TGTGCCAGCCTCGGGGGCAACGGTCACACAGATACGCAGTATTTT - TRBJ2-3 TRBV10-3 few
CSASTGYNELFF TGCAGTGCTTCGACAGGCTACAATGAGCTGTTCTTC - TRBJ2-1 TRBV20-1 -
CASRVGHGYTF TGTGCCAGCAGAGTAGGACATGGCTACACCTTC - TRBJ1-2 TRBV28 -
CSARDISPIWRLQETQYF TGCAGTGCTAGAGATATCTCCCCCATATGGCGGCTCCAAGAGACCCAGTACTTC - TRBJ2-5 TRBV20-1 -
CASSQDYPGNYGYTF TGTGCCAGCAGCCAAGATTATCCGGGAAACTATGGCTACACCTTC - TRBJ1-2 TRBV4-2 many
CASTRGQDLSGANVLTF TGTGCCAGCACCCGGGGGCAAGACCTCTCTGGGGCCAACGTCCTGACTTTC - TRBJ2-6 TRBV5-4 -
CASRGQGARNSPLHF TGTGCCAGCAGGGGACAGGGGGCGAGGAATTCACCCCTCCACTTT TRBD1 TRBJ1-6 TRBV6-1 few
CSVEQGYGYTF TGCAGCGTTGAACAGGGCTATGGCTACACCTTC - TRBJ1-2 TRBV29-1 -
CAIRGRRTDFSGNTIYF TGTGCCATACGCGGGCGACGGACCGATTTCTCTGGAAACACCATATATTTT - TRBJ1-3 TRBV12-3/TRBV12-4 -
CSAGDGRAGETQYF TGCAGTGCTGGTGACGGGAGGGCCGGGGAGACCCAGTACTTC TRBD2 TRBJ2-5 TRBV20-1 few
CASRRGYWYEQYF TGTGCCAGCAGGAGGGGGTATTGGTACGAGCAGTACTTC - TRBJ2-7 TRBV6-1 -
CASSLVGGVSPGGAFF TGCGCCAGCAGCTTGGTTGGAGGGGTCTCTCCCGGTGGAGCTTTCTTT - TRBJ1-1 TRBV5-1 few
CAITGRPTNTGELFF TGTGCCATCACCGGGAGGCCAACGAACACCGGGGAGCTGTTTTTT TRBD2 TRBJ2-2 TRBV10-3 -
CASSFHGEDEQYF TGTGCCAGCAGTTTCCACGGGGAGGACGAGCAGTACTTC - TRBJ2-7 TRBV6-6 -
CASSNLGGTPYEQYF TGTGCCAGCAGCAATCTAGGAGGGACTCCCTACGAGCAGTACTTC - TRBJ2-7 TRBV7-9 -
CASSLVTGARGYTF TGTGCCAGCAGCTTAGTGACAGGGGCGAGAGGCTACACCTTC TRBD1 TRBJ1-2 TRBV7-6 once
CSVERQETQYF TGCAGCGTTGAAAGGCAAGAGACCCAGTACTTC - TRBJ2-5 TRBV29-1 few
CASSYAGVQPQHF TGTGCCAGCAGTTATGCAGGGGTTCAGCCCCAGCATTTT - TRBJ1-5 TRBV6-2/TRBV6-3 -
CASSPGTAFYGYTF TGCGCCAGCAGCCCGGGGACAGCATTCTATGGCTACACCTTC TRBD1 TRBJ1-2 TRBV5-1 -
CASSTPGQHHNEQFF TGCGCCAGCAGCACCCCGGGACAGCATCACAATGAGCAGTTCTTC TRBD1 TRBJ2-1 TRBV5-1 -
CASSGSRGHSTGELFF TGCGCCAGCAGCGGAAGCAGGGGGCATAGCACCGGGGAGCTGTTTTTT TRBD1 TRBJ2-2 TRBV5-1 -
CASSYHSGSATGELFF TGCGCCAGCAGCTACCATAGCGGGAGTGCCACCGGGGAGCTGTTTTTT TRBD2 TRBJ2-2 TRBV5-1 few
CASRTMDRAVGYTF TGTGCCAGCAGGACTATGGACAGGGCCGTTGGCTACACCTTC TRBD1 TRBJ1-2 TRBV2 -
CAWSVWDRGRSEQFF TGTGCCTGGAGTGTTTGGGACAGGGGCCGAAGTGAGCAGTTCTTC TRBD1 TRBJ2-1 TRBV30 -
CASSFLRVRHEQFF TGTGCCAGCAGTTTCTTACGGGTACGGCATGAGCAGTTCTTC - TRBJ2-1 TRBV12-3/TRBV12-4 -
CASSFGTRSQETQYF TGTGCCAGCAGCTTCGGGACTAGATCACAAGAGACCCAGTACTTC TRBD2 TRBJ2-5 TRBV11-3 -
CASSLVGGDTEAFF TGTGCCAGCAGCTTGGTTGGGGGAGACACTGAAGCTTTCTTT - TRBJ1-1 TRBV5-5 many
CASSFSPGTPSSYEQYF TGTGCCAGCAGCTTTAGCCCTGGCACTCCTAGCTCCTACGAGCAGTACTTC - TRBJ2-7 TRBV7-9 -
CASSQDPGSTDTQYF TGCGCCAGCAGCCAAGATCCGGGTAGCACAGATACGCAGTATTTT - TRBJ2-3 TRBV4-1 -
CASSPGVQLGGNIQYF TGTGCCAGCAGCCCAGGGGTCCAACTAGGTGGAAACATTCAGTACTTC - TRBJ2-4 TRBV7-2 -
CSVEEPRRRGLAGHEQYF TGCAGCGTTGAAGAGCCGAGGCGTCGCGGACTAGCGGGCCACGAGCAGTACTTC TRBD2 TRBJ2-7 TRBV29-1 -
CASSGLNREGTEAFF TGTGCCAGCAGTGGTCTAAACAGGGAGGGCACTGAAGCTTTCTTT - TRBJ1-1 TRBV2 -
CASSLSSAGDYGYTF TGTGCCAGCAGCTTAAGTTCGGCAGGGGACTATGGCTACACCTTC - TRBJ1-2 TRBV7-9 -